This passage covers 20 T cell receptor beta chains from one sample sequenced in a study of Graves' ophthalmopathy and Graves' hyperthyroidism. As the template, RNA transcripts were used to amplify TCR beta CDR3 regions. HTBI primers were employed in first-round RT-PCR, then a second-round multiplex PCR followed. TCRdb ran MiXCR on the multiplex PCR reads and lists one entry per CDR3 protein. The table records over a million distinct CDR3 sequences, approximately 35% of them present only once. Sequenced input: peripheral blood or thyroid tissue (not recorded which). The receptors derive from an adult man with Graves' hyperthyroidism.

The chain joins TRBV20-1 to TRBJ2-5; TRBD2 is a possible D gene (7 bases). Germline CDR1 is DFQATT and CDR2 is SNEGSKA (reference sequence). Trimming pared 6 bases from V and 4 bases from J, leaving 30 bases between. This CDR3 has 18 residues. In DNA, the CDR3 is TGCAGTGCCGGAGAAGGGGGGGGACTGGTGGGGTTCGGAGAGACCCAGTACTTC. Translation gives CSAGEGGGLVGFGETQYF.

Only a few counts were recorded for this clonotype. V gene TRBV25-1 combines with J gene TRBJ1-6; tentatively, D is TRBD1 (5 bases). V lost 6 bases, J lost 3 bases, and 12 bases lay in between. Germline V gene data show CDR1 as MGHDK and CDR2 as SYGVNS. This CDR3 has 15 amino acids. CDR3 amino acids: CASSGDWLYNSPLHF. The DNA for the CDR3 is TGTGCCAGCAGCGGGGACTGGCTCTATAATTCACCCCTCCACTTT. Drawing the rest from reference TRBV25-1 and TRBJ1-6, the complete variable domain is EADIYQTPRYLVIGTGKKITLECSQTMGHDKMYWYQQDPGMELHLIHYSYGVNSTEKGDLSSESTVSRIRTEHFPLTLESARPSHTSQYLCASSGDWLYNSPLHFGNGTRLTVT.

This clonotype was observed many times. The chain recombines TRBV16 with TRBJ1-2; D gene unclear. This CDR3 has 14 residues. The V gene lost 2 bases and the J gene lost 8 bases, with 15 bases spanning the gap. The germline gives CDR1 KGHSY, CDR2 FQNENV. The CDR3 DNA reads TGTGCCAGCAGCCAACGGTCAGTCTATCGAGGCTACACCTTC. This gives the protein CASSQRSVYRGYTF.

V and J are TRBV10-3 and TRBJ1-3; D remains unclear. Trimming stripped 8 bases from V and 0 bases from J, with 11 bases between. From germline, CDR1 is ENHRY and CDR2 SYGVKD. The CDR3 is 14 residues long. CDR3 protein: CAIGSGSSGNTIYF. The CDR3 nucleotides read TGTGCCATCGGTTCGGGCAGCTCTGGAAACACCATATATTTT.

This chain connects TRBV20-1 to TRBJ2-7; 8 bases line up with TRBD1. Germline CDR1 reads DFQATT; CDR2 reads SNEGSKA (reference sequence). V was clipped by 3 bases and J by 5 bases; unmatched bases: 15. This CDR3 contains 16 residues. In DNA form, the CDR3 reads TGCAGTGCTAGTATTTCACAGGGGGGCCGCTGGAACGAGCAGTACTTC. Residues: CSASISQGGRWNEQYF.

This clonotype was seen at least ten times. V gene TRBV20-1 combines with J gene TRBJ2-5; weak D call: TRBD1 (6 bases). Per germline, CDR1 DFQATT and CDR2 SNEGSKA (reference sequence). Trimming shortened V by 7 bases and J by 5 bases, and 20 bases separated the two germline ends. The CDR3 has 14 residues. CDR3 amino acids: CSGLGQGLGETQYF. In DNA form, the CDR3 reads TGCAGTGGGTTAGGCCAGGGGCTAGGGGAGACCCAGTACTTC.

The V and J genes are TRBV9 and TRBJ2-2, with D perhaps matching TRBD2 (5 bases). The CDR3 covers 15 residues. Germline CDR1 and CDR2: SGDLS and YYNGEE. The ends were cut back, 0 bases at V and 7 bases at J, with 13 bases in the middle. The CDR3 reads CASSVAAVRGGELFF. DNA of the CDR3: TGTGCCAGCAGCGTAGCTGCGGTTCGGGGCGGGGAGCTGTTTTTT.

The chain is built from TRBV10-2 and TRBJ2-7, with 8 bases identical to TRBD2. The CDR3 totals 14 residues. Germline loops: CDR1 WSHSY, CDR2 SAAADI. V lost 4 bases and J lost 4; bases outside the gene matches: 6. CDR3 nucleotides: TGCGCCAGCAGTGCCGGACTAGCCCGGTACGAGCAGTACTTC. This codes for CASSAGLARYEQYF.

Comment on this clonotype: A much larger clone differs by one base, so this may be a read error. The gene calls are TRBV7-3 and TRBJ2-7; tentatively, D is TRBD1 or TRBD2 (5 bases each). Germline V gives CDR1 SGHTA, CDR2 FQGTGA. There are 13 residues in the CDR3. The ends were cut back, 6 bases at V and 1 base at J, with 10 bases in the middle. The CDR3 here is CASRWGRSYEQYF. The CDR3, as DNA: TGTGCCAGCAGATGGGGACGGTCCTACGAGCAGTACTTC.

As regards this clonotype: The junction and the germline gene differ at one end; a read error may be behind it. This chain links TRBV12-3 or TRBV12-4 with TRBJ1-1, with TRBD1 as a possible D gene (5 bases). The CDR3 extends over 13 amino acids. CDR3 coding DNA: TGTGCCAGCAGTTTCAAGGGGAACACTGAAGCTTCCTTT. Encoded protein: CASSFKGNTEASF.

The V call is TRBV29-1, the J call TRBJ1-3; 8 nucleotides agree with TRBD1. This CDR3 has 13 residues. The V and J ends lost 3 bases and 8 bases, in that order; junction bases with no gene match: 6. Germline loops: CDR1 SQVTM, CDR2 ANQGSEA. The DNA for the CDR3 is TGCAGCGTTGACAGGGGGCGCGGGGACACCATATATTTT. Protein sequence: CSVDRGRGDTIYF.

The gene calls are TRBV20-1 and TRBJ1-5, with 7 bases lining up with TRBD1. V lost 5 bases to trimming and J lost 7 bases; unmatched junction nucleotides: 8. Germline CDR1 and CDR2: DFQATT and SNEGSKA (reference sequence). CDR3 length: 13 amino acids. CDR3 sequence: CSAARDSGQPQHF. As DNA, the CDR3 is TGCAGTGCTGCCCGGGACAGCGGACAGCCCCAGCATTTT.

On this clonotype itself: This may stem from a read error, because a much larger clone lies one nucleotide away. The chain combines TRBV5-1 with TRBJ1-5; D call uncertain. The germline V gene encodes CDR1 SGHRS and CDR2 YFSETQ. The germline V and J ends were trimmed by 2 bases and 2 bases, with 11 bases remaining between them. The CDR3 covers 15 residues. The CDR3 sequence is CASSFEPGGNQPQHF. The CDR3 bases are TGCGCCAGCAGCTTTGAACCTGGCGGCAATCAGCCCCAGCATTTT.

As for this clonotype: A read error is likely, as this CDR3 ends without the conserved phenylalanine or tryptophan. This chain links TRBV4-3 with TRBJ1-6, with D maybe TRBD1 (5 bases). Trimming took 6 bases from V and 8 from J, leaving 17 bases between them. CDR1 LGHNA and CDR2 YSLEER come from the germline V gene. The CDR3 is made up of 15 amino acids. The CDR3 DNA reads TGCGCCAGCAGTGCCGACAGAGTGATCGATTCACCCCTCCACCTT. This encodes CASSADRVIDSPLHL.

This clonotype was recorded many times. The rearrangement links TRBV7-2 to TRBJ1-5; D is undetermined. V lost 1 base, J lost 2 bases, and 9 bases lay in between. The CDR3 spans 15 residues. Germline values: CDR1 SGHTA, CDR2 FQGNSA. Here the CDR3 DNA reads TGTGCCAGCAGCTTAGGGTGGGCAGGCAATCAGCCCCAGCATTTT. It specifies CASSLGWAGNQPQHF.

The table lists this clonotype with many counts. CDR3 region: CSAIPRLKTHGYTF. The CDR3 DNA follows: TGCAGTGCTATCCCACGATTAAAAACCCATGGCTACACCTTC. The rearrangement uses TRBV20-1 and TRBJ1-2; D unclear. V shed 4 bases and J shed 6 bases, with 18 bases lying between them. The CDR3 loop spans 14 amino acids. The V gene's germline CDR1 is DFQATT and CDR2 SNEGSKA (reference sequence).

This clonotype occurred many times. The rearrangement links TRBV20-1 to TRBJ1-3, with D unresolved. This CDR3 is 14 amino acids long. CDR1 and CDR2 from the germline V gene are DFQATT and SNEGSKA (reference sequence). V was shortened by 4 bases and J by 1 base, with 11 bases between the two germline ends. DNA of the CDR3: TGCAGTGCTATAAATTGGGTTTCTGGAAACACCATATATTTT. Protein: CSAINWVSGNTIYF.

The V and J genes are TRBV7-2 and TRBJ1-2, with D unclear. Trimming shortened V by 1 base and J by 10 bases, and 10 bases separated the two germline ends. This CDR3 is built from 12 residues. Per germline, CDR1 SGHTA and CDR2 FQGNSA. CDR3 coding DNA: TGTGCCAGCAGCTTAGGCGGCAGAGCCTACACCTTC. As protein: CASSLGGRAYTF.

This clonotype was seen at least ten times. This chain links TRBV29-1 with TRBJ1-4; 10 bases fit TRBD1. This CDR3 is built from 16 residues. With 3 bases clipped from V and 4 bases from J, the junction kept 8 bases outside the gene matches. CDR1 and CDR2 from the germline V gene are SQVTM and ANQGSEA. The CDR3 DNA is TGCAGCGTTGATTCGATAGGACAGGGGGATAATGAAAAACTGTTTTTT. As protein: CSVDSIGQGDNEKLFF.

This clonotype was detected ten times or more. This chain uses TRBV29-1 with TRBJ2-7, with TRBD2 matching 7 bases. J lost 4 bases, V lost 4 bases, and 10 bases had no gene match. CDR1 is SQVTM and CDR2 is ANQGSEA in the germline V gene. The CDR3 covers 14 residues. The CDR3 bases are TGCAGCGTTGCCCCCGGGACTATCTCTTACGAGCAGTACTTC. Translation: CSVAPGTISYEQYF.